What follows is one T cell receptor beta chain and its context. This entry belongs to a study of blood T cell repertoires in COVID-19. The recovered donors of Cohort 3 showed two negative PCRs, clearance, or symptom resolution. TCRdb keeps only in-frame clones here, not all; method: immunoSEQ multiplex PCR. This table holds over 200,000 clones, around nine tenths found once. The sample taken for sequencing was PBMCs or T cells enriched from blood (not recorded which). This sequence originates from a man aged 30 to 45 who had recovered from COVID-19.

CDR3 sequence: CSAGGDGGAEAFF. The CDR3 DNA reads TGCAGCGCCGGAGGGGACGGGGGAGCTGAAGCTTTCTTT. The genes are TRBV29-1 and TRBJ1-1; the D gene is possibly TRBD1 (5 bases). Per the germline V gene, CDR1 is SQVTM and CDR2 is ANQGSEA. CDR3 length equals 13 residues. The V gene lost 7 bases and the J gene lost 6 bases, with 18 bases spanning the gap.